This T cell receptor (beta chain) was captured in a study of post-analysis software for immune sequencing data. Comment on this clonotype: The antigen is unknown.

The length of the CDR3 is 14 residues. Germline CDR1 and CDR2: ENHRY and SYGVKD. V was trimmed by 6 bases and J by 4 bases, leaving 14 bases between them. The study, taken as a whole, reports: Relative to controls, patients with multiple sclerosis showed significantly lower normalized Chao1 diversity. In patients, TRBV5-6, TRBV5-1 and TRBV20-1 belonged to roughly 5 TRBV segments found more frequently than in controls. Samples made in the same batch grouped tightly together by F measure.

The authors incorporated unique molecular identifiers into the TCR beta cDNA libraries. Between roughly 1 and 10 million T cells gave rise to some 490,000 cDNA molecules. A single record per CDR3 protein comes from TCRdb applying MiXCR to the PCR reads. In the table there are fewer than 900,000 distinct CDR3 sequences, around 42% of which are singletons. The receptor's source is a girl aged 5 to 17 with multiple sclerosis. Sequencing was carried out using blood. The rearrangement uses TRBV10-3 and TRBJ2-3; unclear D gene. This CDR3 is CAIRVGETPDTQYF. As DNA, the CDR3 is TGTGCCATCAGGGTGGGCGAGACCCCAGATACGCAGTATTTT.